A selection of T cell receptor beta chains follows, all from one sample in a study of blood T cell repertoires in COVID-19. TCRdb keeps only in-frame clones here, not all; method: immunoSEQ multiplex PCR. The data show over 350,000 clones, around 88% seen once. The sample comprised peripheral blood. These receptors originate from a woman between 25 and 40 years old with acute or convalescent COVID-19. Each CDR3 is given with its conserved first and last residue. Fields, in order: CDR3 protein, CDR3 DNA, V gene, clone size, D gene, J gene. A D gene is named only where the DNA matches it firmly. Clone sizes are given selectively: once, few, many, or a class where the clone is expanded.

CASSYDIKTGGRNTIYF TGTGCCAGCAGCTACGACATTAAGACAGGGGGAAGAAACACCATATATTTT TRBV7-9 NA TRBD1 TRBJ1-3
CASRRRTDWDEQYF TGTGCCAGCAGACGAAGGACTGATTGGGATGAGCAGTACTTC TRBV28 NA NA TRBJ2-7
CASSVGEIEEQYF TGTGCCAGCAGCGTAGGAGAAATAGAAGAGCAGTACTTC TRBV9 NA NA TRBJ2-7
CASSQTGGWTEAFF TGTGCCAGCAGCCAAACAGGGGGCTGGACTGAAGCTTTCTTT TRBV5-4 NA TRBD1 TRBJ1-1
CASRGSSGVYEQYF TGTGCCAGCAGAGGGAGTAGCGGGGTCTACGAGCAGTACTTC TRBV28 NA TRBD2 TRBJ2-7
CASTRTSGGSQETQYF TGTGCCAGCACCAGAACTAGCGGGGGATCCCAAGAGACCCAGTACTTC TRBV5-5 NA TRBD2 TRBJ2-5
CASSIQGAETQYF TGTGCCAGCAGCATACAGGGGGCAGAGACCCAGTACTTC TRBV5-4 NA TRBD1 TRBJ2-5
CASSVDTSGSSYNEQFF TGTGCCAGCAGTGTTGATACTAGCGGAAGCTCCTACAATGAGCAGTTCTTC TRBV2 few TRBD2 TRBJ2-1
CASRRSEAFF TGTGCCAGTAGAAGATCCGAAGCTTTCTTT TRBV5-8 NA NA TRBJ1-1
CASSGLDGTGLYEQYF TGTGCCAGCAGCGGACTAGACGGGACAGGGCTCTACGAGCAGTACTTC TRBV7-9 NA TRBD1 TRBJ2-7
CASSLERNQPQHF TGCGCCAGCAGCTTGGAGAGAAATCAGCCCCAGCATTTT TRBV5-1 NA NA TRBJ1-5
CASSPQLATGELFF TGTGCCAGCTCACCACAGTTGGCAACCGGGGAGCTGTTTTTT TRBV18 NA NA TRBJ2-2
CASSLQAGGFDGELFF TGTGCCAGCAGCTTGCAAGCGGGGGGGTTTGACGGGGAGCTGTTTTTT TRBV5-4 NA TRBD2 TRBJ2-2
CASSLGGHTGELFF TGCGCCAGCAGCTTGGGGGGGCACACCGGGGAGCTGTTTTTT TRBV5-1 NA NA TRBJ2-2